This TCR beta chain was sequenced in a study of blood T cell repertoires in COVID-19. About the study: Italy, Spain and the United States were the sources of the convalescent and acute COVID-19 samples. T cells, B-cell-depleted T cells, or PBMCs provided the cDNA or gDNA that served as material.

Assay: immunoSEQ multiplex PCR; the TCRdb copy retains only in-frame clones and omits some. Of 200,000 to 300,000 clones in the sample, 86% were seen once. The receptor was isolated from a man older than 75 with acute or convalescent COVID-19. Specimen: peripheral blood.

CDR3 nucleotide sequence: TGTGCCAGCAGCGCATATCAGAGGGTGGGTGGCTACACCTTC. Translating gives CASSAYQRVGGYTF. This rearrangement joins TRBV5-4 to TRBJ1-2; D is undetermined. The CDR3 sequence is 14 residues long. Trimming pared 4 bases from V and 7 bases from J, leaving 17 bases between. CDR1 is SGHNT, CDR2 YYREEE, per germline (reference sequence).